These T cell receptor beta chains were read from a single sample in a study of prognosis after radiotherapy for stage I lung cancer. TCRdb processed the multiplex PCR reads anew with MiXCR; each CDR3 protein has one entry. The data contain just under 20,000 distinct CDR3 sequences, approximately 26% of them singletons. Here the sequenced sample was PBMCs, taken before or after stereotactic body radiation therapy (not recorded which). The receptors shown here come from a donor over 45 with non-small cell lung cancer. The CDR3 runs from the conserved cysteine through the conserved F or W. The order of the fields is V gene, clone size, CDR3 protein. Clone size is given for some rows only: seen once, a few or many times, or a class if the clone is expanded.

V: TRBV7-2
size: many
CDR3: CASSFQGLDQPQHF

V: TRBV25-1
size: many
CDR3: CASSEGAADTQYF

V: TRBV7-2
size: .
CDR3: CASSLVWQGGNTGELFF

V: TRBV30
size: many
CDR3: CAWSVTGYWGSPLHF

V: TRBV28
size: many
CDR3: CASRHVYSNQPQHF

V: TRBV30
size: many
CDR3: CALQSGSSYNEQFF

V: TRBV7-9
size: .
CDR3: CPLALSGGGRETLYF

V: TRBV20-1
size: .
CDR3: CSARDARGSTDTQYF

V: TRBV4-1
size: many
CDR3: CASSQAGLAVSGYTF

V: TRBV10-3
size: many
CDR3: CAISEGQGGQPQHF

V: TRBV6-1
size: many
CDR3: CASRLSEHYEQYF

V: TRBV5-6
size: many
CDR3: CASSQTSGQETQYF

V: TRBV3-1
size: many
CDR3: CASTTTSRPDTQYF

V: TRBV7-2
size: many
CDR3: CASSLEGYSNQPQHF

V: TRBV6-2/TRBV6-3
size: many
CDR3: CASSYSGTSGSRETQYF

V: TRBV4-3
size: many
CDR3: CASSQVASSSYEQYF

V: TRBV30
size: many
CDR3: CAWSVPGQGNQPQHF

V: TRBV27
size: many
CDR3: CATWEGWRSHEQFF

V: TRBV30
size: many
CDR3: CAWGRREQFF

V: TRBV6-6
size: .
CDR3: CASRYSASGGYEQYF

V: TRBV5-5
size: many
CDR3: CASTTGRGSGEQFF

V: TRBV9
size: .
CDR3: CASRARGDTGAFF

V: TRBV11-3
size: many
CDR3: CASSARAFGTGELFF

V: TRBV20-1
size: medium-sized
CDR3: CSARISAGLYNSPLHF

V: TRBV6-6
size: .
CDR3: CAGSYSGDLGGYTF

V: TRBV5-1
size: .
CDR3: CANSSGQGNQPKHF

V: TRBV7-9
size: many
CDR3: CASSLALVNEQFF

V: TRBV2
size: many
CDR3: CASHSGHSGNTIYF

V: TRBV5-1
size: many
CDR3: CATKTGGNTGELFF

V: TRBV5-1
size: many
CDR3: CASSLSGQNGYTF

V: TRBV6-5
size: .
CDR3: CASSCGVSVANVLTF

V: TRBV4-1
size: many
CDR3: CASSQSHSDAGRTDTQYF

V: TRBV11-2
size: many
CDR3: CASSKPGTYEQYF

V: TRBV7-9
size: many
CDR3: CASSLLNTGELFF

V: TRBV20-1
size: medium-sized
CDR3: CSALGTRGLNEQFF

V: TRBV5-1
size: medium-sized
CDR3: CASSLGGGESSYNEQFF

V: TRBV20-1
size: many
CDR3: CSARGLADYEQYF

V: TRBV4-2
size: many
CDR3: CASSQRGSSGNTIYF

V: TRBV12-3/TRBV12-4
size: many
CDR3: CASSLGGISGNTIYF

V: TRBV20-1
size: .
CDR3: CSARCGTLLIWTQYF

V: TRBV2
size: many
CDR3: CASRPTGIVYSNQPQHF

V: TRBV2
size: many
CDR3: CASRKGTGTYNEQFF

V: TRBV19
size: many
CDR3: CASSIVASTDTQYF

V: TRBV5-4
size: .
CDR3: CASSTGGGRTGELFF

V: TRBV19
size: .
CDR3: CVSSIQVSGPNVLTF

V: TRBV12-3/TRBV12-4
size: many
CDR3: CASRLGQSGNTEAFF